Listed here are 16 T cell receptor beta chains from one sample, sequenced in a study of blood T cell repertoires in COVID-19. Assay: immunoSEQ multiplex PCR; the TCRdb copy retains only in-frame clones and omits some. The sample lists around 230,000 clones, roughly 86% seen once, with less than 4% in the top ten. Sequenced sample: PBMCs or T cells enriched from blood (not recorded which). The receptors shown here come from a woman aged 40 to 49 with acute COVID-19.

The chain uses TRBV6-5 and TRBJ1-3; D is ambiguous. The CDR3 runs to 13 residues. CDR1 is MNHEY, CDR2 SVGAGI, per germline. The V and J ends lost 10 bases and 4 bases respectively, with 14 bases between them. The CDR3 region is CATCAVGGNTIYF. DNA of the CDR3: TGTGCCACCTGCGCGGTTGGGGGAAACACCATATATTTT.

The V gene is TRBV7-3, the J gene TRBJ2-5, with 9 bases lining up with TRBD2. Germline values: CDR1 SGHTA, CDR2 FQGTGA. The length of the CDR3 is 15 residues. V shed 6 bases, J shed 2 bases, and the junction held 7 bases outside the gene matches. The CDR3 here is CASRPTSGPQETQYF. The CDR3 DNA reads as TGTGCCAGCAGACCTACTAGCGGGCCTCAAGAGACCCAGTACTTC.

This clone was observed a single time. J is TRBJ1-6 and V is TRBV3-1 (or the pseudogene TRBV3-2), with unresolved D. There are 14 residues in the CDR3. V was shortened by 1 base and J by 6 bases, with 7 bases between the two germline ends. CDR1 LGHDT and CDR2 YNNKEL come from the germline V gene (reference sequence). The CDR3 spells CASSQGRANSPLHF. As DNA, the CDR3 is TGTGCCAGCAGCCAAGGGCGGGCTAATTCACCCCTCCACTTT.

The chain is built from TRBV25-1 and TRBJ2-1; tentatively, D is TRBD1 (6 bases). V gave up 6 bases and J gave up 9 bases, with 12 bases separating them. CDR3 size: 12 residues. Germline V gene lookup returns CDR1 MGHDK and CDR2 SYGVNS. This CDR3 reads CASRREGGEQFF. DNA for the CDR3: TGTGCCAGCAGGAGGGAAGGGGGTGAGCAGTTCTTC.

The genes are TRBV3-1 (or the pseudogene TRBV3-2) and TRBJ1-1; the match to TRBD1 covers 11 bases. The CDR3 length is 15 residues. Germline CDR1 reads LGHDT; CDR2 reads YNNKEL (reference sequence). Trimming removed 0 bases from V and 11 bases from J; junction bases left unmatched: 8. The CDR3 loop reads CASSQDGTGGARAFF. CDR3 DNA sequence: TGTGCCAGCAGCCAAGATGGGACAGGGGGGGCCAGGGCTTTCTTT.

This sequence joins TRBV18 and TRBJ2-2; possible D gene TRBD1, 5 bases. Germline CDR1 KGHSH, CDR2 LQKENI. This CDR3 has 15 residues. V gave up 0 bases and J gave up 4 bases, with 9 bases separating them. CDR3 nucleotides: TGTGCCAGCTCACCACCGGGGCCTTTCACCGGGGAGCTGTTTTTT. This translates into CASSPPGPFTGELFF.

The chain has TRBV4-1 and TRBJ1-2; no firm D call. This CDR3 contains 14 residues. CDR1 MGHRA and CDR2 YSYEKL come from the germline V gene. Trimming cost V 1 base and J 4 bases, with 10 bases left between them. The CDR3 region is CASSQAASLYGYTF. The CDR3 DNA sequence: TGCGCCAGCAGCCAAGCCGCCAGTCTCTATGGCTACACCTTC.

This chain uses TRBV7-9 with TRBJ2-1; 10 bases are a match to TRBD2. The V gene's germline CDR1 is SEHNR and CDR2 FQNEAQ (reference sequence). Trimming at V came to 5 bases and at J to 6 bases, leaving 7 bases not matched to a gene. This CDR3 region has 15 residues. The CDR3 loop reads CASSVPSGSRNEQFF. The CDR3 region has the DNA TGTGCCAGCAGCGTGCCTAGCGGGAGCCGCAATGAGCAGTTCTTC. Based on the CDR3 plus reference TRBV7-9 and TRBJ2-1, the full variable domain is DTGVSQNPRHKITKRGQNVTFRCDPISEHNRLYWYRQTLGQGPEFLTYFQNEAQLEKSRLLSDRFSAERPKGSFSTLEIQRTEQGDSAMYLCASSVPSGSRNEQFFGPGTRLTVL.

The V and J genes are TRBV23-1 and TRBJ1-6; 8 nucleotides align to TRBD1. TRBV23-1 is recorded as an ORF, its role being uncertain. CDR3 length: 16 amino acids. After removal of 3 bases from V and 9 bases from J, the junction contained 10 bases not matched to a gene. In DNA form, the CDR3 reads TGCGCCAGCAGTCACGCAGGGGGCGAGAAGGCTTCACCCCTCCACTTT. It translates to CASSHAGGEKASPLHF.

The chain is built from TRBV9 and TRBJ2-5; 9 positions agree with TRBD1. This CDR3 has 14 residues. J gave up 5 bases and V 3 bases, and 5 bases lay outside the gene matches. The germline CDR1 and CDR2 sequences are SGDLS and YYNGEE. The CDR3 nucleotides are TGTGCCAGCAGCGCATCCGGGACAGGGGAGACCCAGTACTTC. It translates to CASSASGTGETQYF.

The CDR3 coding sequence is TGTGCCAGCAGCTTGGAATGGGACAAGTCATACAATGAGCAGTTCTTC. It codes for CASSLEWDKSYNEQFF. V gene TRBV11-3 combines with J gene TRBJ2-1, with TRBD1 as a possible D gene (6 bases). V lost 3 bases and J lost 4, with 16 bases in between. Germline V gene lookup returns CDR1 SGHNT and CDR2 YENEEA. The CDR3 sequence is 16 residues long. The variable domain in full, completed from reference TRBV11-3 and TRBJ2-1, reads EAGVVQSPRYKIIEKKQPVAFWCNPISGHNTLYWYLQNLGQGPELLIRYENEEAVDDSQLPKDRFSAERLKGVDSTLKIQPAELGDSAVYLCASSLEWDKSYNEQFFGPGTRLTVL.

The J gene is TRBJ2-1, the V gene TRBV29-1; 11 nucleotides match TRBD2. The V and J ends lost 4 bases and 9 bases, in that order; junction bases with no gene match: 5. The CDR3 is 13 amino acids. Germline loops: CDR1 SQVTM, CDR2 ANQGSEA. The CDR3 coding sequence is TGCAGCGTTGGGACTAGCGGGTTCGGTGAGCAGTTCTTC. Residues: CSVGTSGFGEQFF.

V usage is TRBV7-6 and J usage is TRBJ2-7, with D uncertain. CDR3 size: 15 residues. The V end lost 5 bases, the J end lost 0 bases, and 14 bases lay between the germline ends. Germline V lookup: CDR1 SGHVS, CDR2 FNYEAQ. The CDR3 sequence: CASSPGLESSYEQYF. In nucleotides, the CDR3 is TGTGCCAGCAGCCCCGGCCTAGAGAGCTCCTACGAGCAGTACTTC.

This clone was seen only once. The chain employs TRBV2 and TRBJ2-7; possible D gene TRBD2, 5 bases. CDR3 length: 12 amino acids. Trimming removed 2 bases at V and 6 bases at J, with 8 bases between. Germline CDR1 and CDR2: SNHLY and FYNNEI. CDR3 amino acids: CASSELASEQYF. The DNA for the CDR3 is TGTGCCAGCAGTGAACTAGCAAGCGAGCAGTACTTC.

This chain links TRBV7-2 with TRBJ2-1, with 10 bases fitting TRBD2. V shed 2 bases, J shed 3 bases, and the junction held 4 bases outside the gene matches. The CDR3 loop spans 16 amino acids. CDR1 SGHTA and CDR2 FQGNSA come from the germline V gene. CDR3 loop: CASSLMGTSDYNEQFF. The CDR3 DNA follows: TGTGCCAGCAGCTTAATGGGGACTAGCGACTACAATGAGCAGTTCTTC.

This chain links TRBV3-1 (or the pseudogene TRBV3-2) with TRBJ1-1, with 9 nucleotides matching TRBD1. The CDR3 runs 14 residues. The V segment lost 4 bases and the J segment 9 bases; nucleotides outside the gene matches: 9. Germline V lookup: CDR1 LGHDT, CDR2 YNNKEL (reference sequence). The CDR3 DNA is TGTGCCAGCAGCCGACCGGGACAGGGAAAGAAAGCTTTCTTT. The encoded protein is CASSRPGQGKKAFF.